This T cell receptor (beta chain) was retrieved from a study of shared clonotypes between healthy human individuals. Study summary: Per-donor plates numbered three CD4 naive, three CD4 memory, two CD8 naive and one CD8 memory. General study results and limits: Naive subsets generally exceeded memory subsets in estimated richness. Of the naive CD4 clonotypes, around 4.8% were shared across a handful of donors. Blood was the only sampled material, and tissue repertoires likely differ.

The germline gives CDR1 MDHEN, CDR2 SYDVKM. Trimming shortened V by 4 bases and J by 9 bases, and 10 bases separated the two germline ends. The CDR3 contains 12 residues. A word on this clone: What it binds is not known.

Profiling relied on immunoSEQ multiplex PCR, and the TCRdb table lists in-frame clones only, not all of them. Of more than 850,000 clones listed, 78% are singletons. This sequence originates from a young man in good health. Some clones in this sample may be carry-over from other donors' samples. The chain recombines TRBV28 with TRBJ2-1, with a weak D call TRBD2 (5 bases). The sample was memory CD4+ T cells from PBMCs. Subset noted: CD45RA-negative fraction. This CDR3 reads CASSSLAIEQFF. The CDR3 region has the DNA TGTGCCAGCAGTTCCCTAGCTATTGAGCAGTTCTTC.